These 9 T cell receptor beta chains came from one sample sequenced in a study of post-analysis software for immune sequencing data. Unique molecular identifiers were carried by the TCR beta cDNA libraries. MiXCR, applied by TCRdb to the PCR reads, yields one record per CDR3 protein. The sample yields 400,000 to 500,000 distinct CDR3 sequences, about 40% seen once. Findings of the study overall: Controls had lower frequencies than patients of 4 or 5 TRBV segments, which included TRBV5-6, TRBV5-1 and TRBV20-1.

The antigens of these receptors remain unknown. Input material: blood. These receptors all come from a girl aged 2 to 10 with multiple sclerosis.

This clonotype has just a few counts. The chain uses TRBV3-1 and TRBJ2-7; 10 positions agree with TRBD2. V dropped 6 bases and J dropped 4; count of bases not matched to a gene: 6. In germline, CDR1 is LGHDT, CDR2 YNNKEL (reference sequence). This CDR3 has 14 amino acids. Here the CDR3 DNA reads TGTGCCAGCAGGCGGACTAGCGGCACTTACGAGCAGTACTTC. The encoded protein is CASRRTSGTYEQYF.

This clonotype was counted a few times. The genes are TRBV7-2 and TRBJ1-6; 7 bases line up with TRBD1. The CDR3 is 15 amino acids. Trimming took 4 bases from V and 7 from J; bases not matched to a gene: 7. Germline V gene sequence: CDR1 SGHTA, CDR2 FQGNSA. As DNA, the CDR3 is TGTGCCAGCAGCTCCCAGACAGGGAACAATTCACCCCTCCACTTT. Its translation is CASSSQTGNNSPLHF.

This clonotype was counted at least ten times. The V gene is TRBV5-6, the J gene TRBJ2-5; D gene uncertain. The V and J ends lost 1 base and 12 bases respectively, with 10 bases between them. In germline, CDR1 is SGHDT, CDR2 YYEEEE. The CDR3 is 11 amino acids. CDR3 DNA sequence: TGTGCCAGCAGCTTGTGGTCCCGAGAGTACTTC. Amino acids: CASSLWSREYF.

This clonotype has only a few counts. The CDR3 coding sequence is TGTGCCAGCAGTTTGCCCGGACGGTCGACCTACAATGAGCAGTTCTTC. Protein sequence: CASSLPGRSTYNEQFF. The chain is built from TRBV27 and TRBJ2-1; D is ambiguous. The CDR3 consists of 16 residues. Between the trimmed V and J ends, which lost 3 bases and 2 bases, there was a span of 14 bases. Germline values: CDR1 MNHEY, CDR2 SMNVEV (reference sequence).

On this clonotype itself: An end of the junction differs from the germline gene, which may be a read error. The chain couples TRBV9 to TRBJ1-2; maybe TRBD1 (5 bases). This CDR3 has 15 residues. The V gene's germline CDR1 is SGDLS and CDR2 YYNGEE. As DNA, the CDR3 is TGTGCCAGCAGCGCCTACGACAGTCCTAACTATGGCCACACCTTC. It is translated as CASSAYDSPNYGHTF.

The CDR3 is CASSQDRRGWDQYF. CDR3 coding DNA: TGCGCCAGCAGCCAAGATAGGCGGGGTTGGGACCAGTACTTC. V is TRBV4-3 and J is TRBJ2-7, with D maybe TRBD2 (6 bases). The CDR3 length is 14 residues. Germline-derived CDR1 and CDR2 are LGHNA and YSLEER. V shed 0 bases and J shed 10 bases, with 16 bases lying between them.

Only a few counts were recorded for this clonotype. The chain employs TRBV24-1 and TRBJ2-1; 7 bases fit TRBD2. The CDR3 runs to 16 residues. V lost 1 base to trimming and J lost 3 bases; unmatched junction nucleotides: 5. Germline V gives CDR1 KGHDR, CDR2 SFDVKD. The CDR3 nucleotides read TGTGCCACCAGTGATTTCGGAGCTAGCGGCTACAATGAGCAGTTCTTC. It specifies CATSDFGASGYNEQFF.

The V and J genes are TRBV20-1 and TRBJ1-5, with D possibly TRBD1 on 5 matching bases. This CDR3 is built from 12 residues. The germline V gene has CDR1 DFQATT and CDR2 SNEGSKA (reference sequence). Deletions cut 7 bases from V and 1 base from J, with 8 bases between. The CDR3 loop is CSGRDSNQPQHF. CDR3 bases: TGCAGTGGAAGGGACAGCAATCAGCCCCAGCATTTT.

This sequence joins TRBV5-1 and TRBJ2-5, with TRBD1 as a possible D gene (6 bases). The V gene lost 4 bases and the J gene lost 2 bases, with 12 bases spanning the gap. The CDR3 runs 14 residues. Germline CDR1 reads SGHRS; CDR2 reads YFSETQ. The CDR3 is CASSPWTVQETQYF. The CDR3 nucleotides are TGCGCCAGCAGCCCTTGGACAGTACAAGAGACCCAGTACTTC.